One sample yielded the 23 T cell receptor beta chains listed below, sequenced in a study of blood T cell repertoires in COVID-19. Assay: immunoSEQ multiplex PCR; the TCRdb copy retains only in-frame clones and omits some. There are 450,000 or so clones in the sample; 70% to 90% occur only once, and roughly 0.78% lies in the top ten. Specimen: peripheral blood. These receptors originate from a man between 18 and 29 years old with COVID-19, enrolled during active disease.

This clone was observed a few times. The J gene is TRBJ1-5, the V gene TRBV2; the D is unclear. This CDR3 spans 15 amino acids. CDR1 is SNHLY, CDR2 FYNNEI, per germline. Trimming took off 1 base at V and 2 bases at J, with 9 bases between the two ends. CDR3 region: CASSEVDTRNQPQHF. DNA for the CDR3: TGTGCCAGCAGTGAAGTTGACACCCGCAATCAGCCCCAGCATTTT.

This rearrangement joins TRBV2 to TRBJ1-1; D perhaps matches TRBD1 (5 bases). CDR1 is SNHLY, CDR2 FYNNEI, per germline. V was cut by 5 bases and J by 6 bases, with 10 bases left in between. CDR3 size: 12 residues. CDR3: CASSSDSPEAFF. DNA of the CDR3: TGTGCCAGCAGTTCCGACAGCCCTGAAGCTTTCTTT.

The V and J genes are TRBV12-3 or TRBV12-4 and TRBJ2-7; 9 bases match TRBD2. With V trimmed by 8 bases and J by 0 bases, 2 bases remained unmatched. The length of the CDR3 is 13 residues. CDR3 region: CASGLATSYEQYF. CDR3 nucleotides: TGTGCCAGCGGACTAGCGACCTCCTACGAGCAGTACTTC.

Written as DNA, the CDR3 is TGTGCCAGCAGCTTATCGCGGTTACAAGAGACCCAGTACTTC. Protein product: CASSLSRLQETQYF. The V call is TRBV7-8, the J call TRBJ2-5; D gene uncertain. The CDR3 covers 14 residues. Germline V CDR1 and CDR2: SGHVS, FQNEAQ. V was trimmed by 2 bases and J by 2 bases, leaving 9 bases between them.

The chain uses TRBV6-5 and TRBJ2-7, with 10 nucleotides matching TRBD2. Germline V CDR1 and CDR2: MNHEY, SVGAGI. The CDR3 loop spans 16 amino acids. V lost 0 bases, J lost 3 bases, and 5 bases stayed unmatched. The DNA for the CDR3 is TGTGCCAGCAGTTACTCAACTAGCGGGACCAACTACGAGCAGTACTTC. Its protein is CASSYSTSGTNYEQYF.

The chain combines TRBV7-3 with TRBJ2-2; 7 positions agree with TRBD1. The germline gives CDR1 SGHTA, CDR2 FQGTGA. Trimming removed 5 bases from V and 0 bases from J; junction bases left unmatched: 3. The CDR3 has 15 residues. The CDR3 bases are TGTGCCAGCAGCCCCAGGGGGTCGAACACCGGGGAGCTGTTTTTT. It translates to CASSPRGSNTGELFF.

The rearrangement uses TRBV15 and TRBJ2-5; TRBD2 matches at 9 bases. The trim removed 0 bases at V and 1 base at J, leaving 12 bases unmatched. The CDR3 runs to 19 residues. The germline V gene encodes CDR1 LNHNV and CDR2 YYDKDF (reference sequence). CDR3 protein: CATSREGRLAEWFQETQYF. In DNA, the CDR3 is TGTGCCACCAGCAGAGAAGGGCGACTAGCGGAGTGGTTCCAAGAGACCCAGTACTTC.

The CDR3 DNA sequence: TGTGCCAGCAGACGGACAGTTACCCCCTCCGGGACCCAGTACTTC. As protein: CASRRTVTPSGTQYF. The V call is TRBV6-5, the J call TRBJ2-5; TRBD1 is a possible D gene (6 bases). The germline V gene encodes CDR1 MNHEY and CDR2 SVGAGI. V was clipped by 6 bases and J by 7 bases, with 21 bases between them. This CDR3 spans 15 amino acids.

This chain joins TRBV11-3 and TRBJ2-1; 7 bases line up with TRBD1. In germline, CDR1 is SGHNT, CDR2 YENEEA. With V trimmed by 4 bases and J by 10 bases, 7 bases remained unmatched. This CDR3 is 13 amino acids long. CDR3 nucleotide sequence: TGTGCCAGCAGCTCTGACAGGGCTGGCGAGCAGTTCTTC. Translated: CASSSDRAGEQFF.

This clone showed up many times. The V and J genes are TRBV7-6 and TRBJ2-1, with D perhaps matching TRBD1 (9 bases). CDR3 size: 18 residues. V was clipped by 3 bases and J by 0 bases, with 18 bases between them. In germline, CDR1 is SGHVS, CDR2 FNYEAQ. CDR3 protein: CASSLGTGSGSSYNEQFF. CDR3 bases: TGTGCCAGCAGCTTGGGGACAGGGAGCGGGAGCTCCTACAATGAGCAGTTCTTC.

The chain carries TRBV3-1 (or the pseudogene TRBV3-2) and TRBJ2-2; 7 positions match TRBD1. The trim removed 4 bases at V and 0 bases at J, leaving 5 bases unmatched. This CDR3 contains 16 residues. CDR1 and CDR2 (germline): LGHDT, YNNKEL (reference sequence). The CDR3 is CASSPRTGTNTGELFF. CDR3 DNA: TGTGCCAGCAGCCCCAGGACAGGCACGAACACCGGGGAGCTGTTTTTT.

The rearrangement uses TRBV3-1 (or the pseudogene TRBV3-2) and TRBJ1-2; possibly TRBD1 for D (5 bases). Germline lookup yields CDR1 LGHDT and CDR2 YNNKEL (reference sequence). The CDR3 spans 15 residues. V gave up 3 bases and J gave up 4 bases, with 15 bases separating them. CDR3 loop: CASSQGGILGYGYTF. CDR3 bases: TGTGCCAGCAGCCAGGGGGGAATCCTGGGCTATGGCTACACCTTC.

The V and J genes are TRBV19 and TRBJ2-3; D might be TRBD2 (6 bases). The V gene's germline CDR1 is LNHDA and CDR2 SQIVND (reference sequence). Trimming cost V 3 bases and J 4 bases, with 20 bases left between them. The CDR3 is 17 amino acids. The CDR3 protein is CASSISVLAPSADTQYF. The CDR3 DNA sequence: TGTGCCAGTAGTATTTCGGTGCTAGCGCCATCCGCAGATACGCAGTATTTT.

The chain joins TRBV7-2 to TRBJ2-2; 7 bases fit TRBD2. J gave up 4 bases and V 2 bases, and 7 bases lay outside the gene matches. The CDR3 is 16 amino acids. CDR1 and CDR2 from the germline V gene are SGHTA and FQGNSA. The CDR3 spells CASSLSSSGLTGELFF. CDR3 DNA sequence: TGTGCCAGCAGCTTATCTTCTAGCGGACTCACCGGGGAGCTGTTTTTT.

The chain carries TRBV18 and TRBJ1-1; D gene unclear. V was pared by 8 bases and J by 1 base, with 11 bases between. Germline CDR1 KGHSH, CDR2 LQKENI. The CDR3 is 13 amino acids. Here the CDR3 DNA reads TGTGCCAGCCTCATGGGCCAGAACACTGAAGCTTTCTTT. Encoded protein: CASLMGQNTEAFF.

The chain has TRBV4-1 and TRBJ2-1; D is possibly TRBD1 (6 bases). Trimming shortened V by 2 bases and J by 7 bases, and 9 bases separated the two germline ends. The CDR3 is made up of 13 amino acids. The germline V gene has CDR1 MGHRA and CDR2 YSYEKL. In nucleotides, the CDR3 is TGCGCCAGCAGCCAACTTCAGGGGAATGAGCAGTTCTTC. Residues: CASSQLQGNEQFF.

This clone was seen just once. The V and J genes are TRBV29-1 and TRBJ1-5; D is unclear. Germline CDR1 reads SQVTM; CDR2 reads ANQGSEA. Trimming stripped 6 bases from V and 0 bases from J, with 6 bases between. This CDR3 contains 12 residues. CDR3 region: CSVSDSNQPQHF. CDR3 in DNA: TGCAGCGTGTCAGATAGCAATCAGCCCCAGCATTTT.

The chain links TRBV6-5 to TRBJ1-2; 9 nucleotides line up with TRBD1. The CDR3 loop spans 14 amino acids. The germline gives CDR1 MNHEY, CDR2 SVGAGI. V shed 3 bases and J 6 bases; nucleotides not matched to a gene: 5. In DNA form, the CDR3 reads TGTGCCAGCAGTTATCGGACAGGGGCGGATGGCTACACCTTC. As protein: CASSYRTGADGYTF.

Written as DNA, the CDR3 is TGTGCCAGCAGCTTGGGAAACTTACCAGTACAGGGCAACCAAGAGACCCAGTACTTC. It codes for CASSLGNLPVQGNQETQYF. This chain joins TRBV5-5 and TRBJ2-5, with D perhaps matching TRBD1 (6 bases). Deletions cut 0 bases from V and 0 bases from J, with 21 bases between. Germline V gene data show CDR1 as SGHKS and CDR2 as YYEKEE (reference sequence). The CDR3 loop spans 19 amino acids.

The chain employs TRBV19 and TRBJ2-3, with D tentatively TRBD2 (5 bases). CDR3 length: 15 residues. Per the germline V gene, CDR1 is LNHDA and CDR2 is SQIVND (reference sequence). The germline V and J ends were trimmed by 6 bases and 4 bases, with 17 bases remaining between them. CDR3 coding DNA: TGTGCCAGTAGAAAATTAGGTGGTAGCGCAGATACGCAGTATTTT. Protein sequence: CASRKLGGSADTQYF.

The chain uses TRBV5-6 and TRBJ1-3; 9 bases align to TRBD1. The trim removed 2 bases at V and 1 base at J, leaving 4 bases unmatched. The CDR3 is 16 amino acids. Germline loops: CDR1 SGHDT, CDR2 YYEEEE. This CDR3 reads CASSLSGTGSGNTIYF. The CDR3 region has the DNA TGTGCCAGCAGCTTATCCGGGACAGGGTCTGGAAACACCATATATTTT.

This chain uses TRBV5-6 with TRBJ1-3; 9 bases match TRBD1. The V segment lost 2 bases and the J segment 7 bases; nucleotides outside the gene matches: 4. Germline V gene sequence: CDR1 SGHDT, CDR2 YYEEEE. The CDR3 spans 14 residues. This chain's CDR3 is CASSFGTGTNTIYF. The DNA for the CDR3 is TGTGCCAGCAGCTTCGGGACAGGGACCAACACCATATATTTT.

The chain recombines TRBV7-6 with TRBJ2-7; 10 nucleotides align to TRBD2. Germline loops: CDR1 SGHVS, CDR2 FNYEAQ. Unmatched junction bases numbered 8, after V lost 1 base and J lost 5 bases. This CDR3 spans 16 amino acids. CDR3 DNA sequence: TGTGCCAGCAGCTTAGTGATATCTAGCGGGGGACACGAGCAGTACTTC. This gives the protein CASSLVISSGGHEQYF. The full variable domain, completed using reference TRBV7-6 and TRBJ2-7, is GAGVSQSPRYKVTKRGQDVALRCDPISGHVSLYWYRQALGQGPEFLTYFNYEAQQDKSGLPNDRFSAERPEGSISTLTIQRTEQRDSAMYRCASSLVISSGGHEQYFGPGTRLTVT.